These 10 T cell receptor beta chains were all obtained from the same sample, sequenced in a study of CD8 T cells in Susac syndrome. The RNA, about 0.5 to 1 ug, was put through reverse transcription using random hexamers. One entry per CDR3 protein, called by TCRdb with MiXCR from the immunoSEQ multiplex PCR reads. Found here are 140,000 to 150,000 distinct CDR3 sequences, approximately 96% of them singletons; the top ten hold approximately 0.08%. The specimen was CD4+ T cells from PBMCs. The receptor source for this set is a human donor with Susac syndrome.

This clonotype was seen only once. This sequence joins TRBV20-1 and TRBJ1-2; TRBD1 is a possible D gene (5 bases). The CDR3 is made up of 14 amino acids. In germline, CDR1 is DFQATT, CDR2 SNEGSKA (reference sequence). The V end was cut by 0 bases, the J end by 3 bases, with 11 bases between. The CDR3 reads CSAREQARHYGYTF. CDR3 bases: TGCAGTGCTAGAGAACAGGCCCGACACTATGGCTACACCTTC.

V usage is TRBV4-1 and J usage is TRBJ2-5; no definite D call. The CDR3 length is 15 residues. CDR1 and CDR2 from the germline V gene are MGHRA and YSYEKL. V lost 4 bases and J 3 bases, leaving 15 bases between the germline ends. The CDR3 nucleotides read TGCGCCAGCAGCCCCACCTCCCGGATGGAAGAGACCCAGTACTTC. Residues: CASSPTSRMEETQYF.

V usage is TRBV18 and J usage is TRBJ2-3; maybe TRBD2 (6 bases). This CDR3 is built from 14 residues. V was shortened by 2 bases and J by 4 bases, with 10 bases between the two germline ends. Germline CDR1 KGHSH, CDR2 LQKENI. As DNA, the CDR3 is TGTGCCAGCTCACCAGGGAGGAGGGCAGATACGCAGTATTTT. It yields the protein CASSPGRRADTQYF.

The genes are TRBV4-1 and TRBJ1-5; TRBD1 matches 11 bases. Trimming removed 4 bases from V and 4 bases from J; junction bases left unmatched: 6. This CDR3 comprises 16 residues. Germline CDR1 reads MGHRA; CDR2 reads YSYEKL. This CDR3 reads CASSRGQGVRNQPQHF. The CDR3 DNA reads TGCGCCAGCAGCCGGGGACAGGGGGTTAGAAATCAGCCCCAGCATTTT.

The chain has TRBV23-1 and TRBJ1-5, with D possibly matching TRBD1 (5 bases). Being an ORF, TRBV23-1 has a function that is uncertain. V lost 0 bases and J lost 2, with 8 bases in between. The CDR3 contains 15 residues. CDR3 protein: CASSQSGAGNQPQHF. In DNA form, the CDR3 reads TGCGCCAGCAGTCAATCAGGGGCGGGCAATCAGCCCCAGCATTTT.

This clonotype was observed once. The chain combines TRBV5-6 with TRBJ2-3; 9 nucleotides line up with TRBD1. CDR1 and CDR2 (germline): SGHDT, YYEEEE. Germline trimming cut 4 bases from V and 0 bases from J; bases unmatched to any gene: 6. The CDR3 sequence is 16 residues long. CDR3 residues: CASSPQGADSTDTQYF. CDR3 nucleotides: TGTGCCAGCAGCCCACAGGGGGCAGACAGCACAGATACGCAGTATTTT.

This sequence joins TRBV7-2 and TRBJ1-6; D ambiguous. V was cut by 1 base and J by 7 bases, with 8 bases left in between. The germline V gene has CDR1 SGHTA and CDR2 FQGNSA. The length of the CDR3 is 14 residues. The CDR3 protein is CASSLVGRNSPLHF. The CDR3, as DNA: TGTGCCAGCAGCTTAGTGGGCAGAAATTCACCCCTCCACTTT.

The chain is built from TRBV7-9 and TRBJ2-3; 8 positions match TRBD2. CDR1 and CDR2 from the germline V gene are SEHNR and FQNEAQ (reference sequence). Trimming at V came to 3 bases and at J to 3 bases, leaving 8 bases not matched to a gene. The CDR3 loop spans 16 amino acids. The CDR3 loop is CASSFRGGPSTDTQYF. CDR3 sequence (DNA): TGTGCCAGCAGCTTTCGCGGGGGGCCGTCAACAGATACGCAGTATTTT.

This clonotype was found once. The chain is built from TRBV25-1 and TRBJ2-3; either TRBD1 or TRBD2 may fit D (6 bases each). The CDR3 totals 15 residues. The V end lost 2 bases, the J end lost 2 bases, and 11 bases lay between the germline ends. Germline-derived CDR1 and CDR2 are MGHDK and SYGVNS. CDR3 loop: CASSELGGDTDTQYF. The CDR3 bases are TGTGCCAGCAGTGAACTGGGGGGCGACACAGATACGCAGTATTTT.

The V gene is TRBV20-1, the J gene TRBJ1-2, with 7 bases that match TRBD1. Trimming cost V 4 bases and J 4 bases; bases outside gene matches: 9. Germline CDR1 and CDR2: DFQATT and SNEGSKA (reference sequence). This CDR3 has 14 residues. The CDR3 is CSAKIRTGGYGYTF. The CDR3 DNA sequence: TGCAGTGCTAAAATTAGGACAGGCGGCTATGGCTACACCTTC.